The clone carrying this T cell receptor (beta chain) occurred a few times. Its antigen is undetermined. Documented time point: persistent/refractory GD, antithyroid drugs over 5 years with positive TRAb. Researchers made the TCR library from RNA that was extracted from PBMCs. EDTA tubes received around 9.4 milliliters of collected peripheral blood. The data derive from a study of regulatory T cells in long-lasting Graves disease. Study outcomes and limitations: Authors noted too few samples as a limitation.

The CDR3 runs 16 residues. V was pared by 5 bases and J by 2 bases, with 18 bases between. Looked up from germline, CDR1 is SGHVS and CDR2 is FNYEAQ. Arm-PCR with iRepertoire HTBI primers amplified the CDR3 regions for these TCR beta libraries. MiXCR, applied by TCRdb to the multiplex PCR reads, yields one record per CDR3 protein. The data contain about 400,000 distinct CDR3 sequences, 20% of them singletons. This chain connects TRBV7-6 to TRBJ2-5; possible D gene TRBD1, 5 bases. The sequences come from peripheral blood mononuclear cells (PBMCs), collected when the disease was refractory, from a patient treated with antithyroid drugs. This sequence originates from a female donor with Graves disease. The CDR3 nucleotides read TGTGCCAGCAGCATTCTTAGAGTGGCAGGGCAAGAGACCCAGTACTTC. Amino acids: CASSILRVAGQETQYF.